The present T cell receptor beta chain was sequenced within a study of blood T cell repertoires in COVID-19 (dated by TCRdb to the early 2020s). Some background on the complete study: The collaborator samples originated in the United States, Italy and Spain and spanned the acute and convalescent phases of COVID-19. The samples were drawn from two sources: the first 160 participants of the ongoing ImmuneRACE study, and 1,000 to 1,500 subjects contributed by 6 global collaborators. The repertoires were released in a freely available public database meant as a resource for research on the immune response to SARS-CoV-2. HLA class I and class II types, where available, came from metadata supplied by the sample provider rather than from assay-based typing. Nearly every sample came with metadata listing a de-identified subject ID, COVID-19 status, age in years and sex. The material from the prospective study consisted of cDNA or gDNA derived from T cells, B-cell-depleted T cells, or PBMCs. The dataset comprised deeply sampled blood TCRbeta repertoires from subjects exposed to, actively infected with, or recovered from COVID-19. Overall results and qualifications from the work: How much clinical and demographic metadata was included differed by source and by participant, and the metadata was provided uncurated.

TCRbeta CDR3 regions were amplified from genomic DNA by means of the immunoSEQ Assay, a bias-controlled multiplex PCR. The study's processing was this. Nucleated cell counts per sample were estimated from amplification of reference gene primers within the assay. To quantify the absolute abundance of each unique TCRbeta CDR3 rearrangement, sequence reads were collapsed and filtered. For each sample, productive Simpson clonality was calculated as the square root of Simpson's diversity index over productive rearrangements. TCRdb took this table from immuneACCESS and kept in-frame rearrangements with V and J called. Such tables lack part of the clones; where checked against another copy, unresolved V genes explain under half of the gap, and the rest is unexplained. Clone size and the V and J calls come from that table; the DNA yielded D and trimming. The sample yields roughly 320,000 clones; 89% were counted once. The ten biggest clones cover around 1.9% of the sample.

In Seattle, one collaborating source enrolled patients while the infection was active and tracked those patients longitudinally over the course of disease. Whole blood was collected in K2EDTA tubes by collaborating institutions according to the institutions' own protocols. For TCRbeta analysis, collaborators shipped samples in one of three forms: frozen whole blood, isolated PBMCs, or DNA extracted from either of those sample types. Reading from cysteine to phenylalanine, the CDR3 counts 13 amino acids. Here the CDR3 DNA is all that survives: 39 bases in frame from base 1. The V and J ends are trimmed by 7 bases and 4 bases, leaving 13 bases between them. CDR1 and CDR2 are drawn from the germline V gene (reference sequence): LNHDA, SQIVND. To note about this clone: This receptor's antigen is unknown. No qualities accompany the bases; no much larger clone lies one base away.

The rearrangement joined TRBV19 to TRBJ1-1; TRBD1 is perhaps the D gene, given 5 matching bases. This TCR was sampled from a woman aged 30 to 39 with COVID-19, enrolled during active disease. Sample: peripheral blood. CDR3 reads: CASNAGRGTEAFF. At the DNA level, the sequence is TGTGCCAGTAACGCCGGAAGGGGCACTGAAGCTTTCTTT.